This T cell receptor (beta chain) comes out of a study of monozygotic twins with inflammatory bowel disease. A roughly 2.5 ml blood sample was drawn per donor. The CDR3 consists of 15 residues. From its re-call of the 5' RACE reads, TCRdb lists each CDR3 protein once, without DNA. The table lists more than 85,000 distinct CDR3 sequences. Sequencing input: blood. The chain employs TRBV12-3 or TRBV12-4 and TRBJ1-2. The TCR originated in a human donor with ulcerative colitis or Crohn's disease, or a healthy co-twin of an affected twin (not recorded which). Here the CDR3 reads CASSLALGRVYGYTF.